The clone carrying this T cell receptor beta chain was detected only a few times. The target antigen is unknown. This record comes from a study of response to subunit inactivated influenza vaccine. Notes on the study in general: Authors suggested each seasonal flu vaccination may recruit only limited numbers of new T cells.

The germline gives CDR1 KGHSH, CDR2 LQKENI. Trimming shortened V by 0 bases and J by 5 bases, and 10 bases separated the two germline ends. The CDR3 loop spans 15 amino acids. TCRdb itself ran the RT-PCR reads through MiXCR, one entry per CDR3 protein. The repertoire consists of 500,000 or so distinct CDR3 sequences, with approximately 17% occurring once and the leading ten covering roughly 3%. The chain links TRBV18 to TRBJ2-2; TRBD2 is a possible D gene (5 bases). This sequence originates from a man between 50 and 75 years old who received an inactivated influenza vaccine. The material sequenced was CD4+ T cells sorted from PBMCs, taken around 2 years after vaccination. CDR3 nucleotide sequence: TGTGCCAGCTCACCACCCGAAGGGAGAACCGGGGAGCTGTTTTTT. Translating it yields CASSPPEGRTGELFF.